A single sample is the source of the 21 T cell receptor beta chains below, sequenced in a study of cytomegalovirus exposure and HLA in healthy donors. With 60 Vbeta and 13 Jbeta primers, the PCR was carried out. Assay used: immunoSEQ multiplex PCR; TCRdb lists only in-frame clones, some missing. Of roughly 290,000 clones in the sample, about 90% are singletons; the top ten hold about 2.3%. The specimen was PBMCs. These receptor sequences come from a woman aged 18-29 years in good health and CMV-seronegative.

The V call is TRBV10-3, the J call TRBJ1-5; tentative D call: TRBD1 (5 bases). Trimming pared 11 bases from V and 6 bases from J, leaving 17 bases between. The CDR3 is 13 amino acids. CDR1 is ENHRY and CDR2 is SYGVKD in the germline V gene. CDR3 in amino acids: CAEQGSTSQPQHF. The CDR3 nucleotides are TGTGCCGAGCAGGGTTCCACTTCTCAGCCCCAGCATTTT.

The V gene is TRBV2, the J gene TRBJ1-2; 11 nucleotides align to TRBD1. The J segment lost 3 bases and the V segment lost 7 bases, leaving 7 bases of the junction unmatched. Germline values: CDR1 SNHLY, CDR2 FYNNEI. This CDR3 has 15 residues. The CDR3 protein is CASKERTGGDYGYTF. The CDR3 DNA is TGTGCCAGCAAGGAAAGGACAGGGGGCGACTATGGCTACACCTTC.

The chain carries TRBV4-1 and TRBJ1-6; D not resolved. The CDR3 loop spans 17 amino acids. Germline CDR1 MGHRA, CDR2 YSYEKL. V was shortened by 1 base and J by 6 bases, with 16 bases between the two germline ends. The CDR3 sequence is CASSQGTLETLNSPLHF. Here the CDR3 DNA reads TGCGCCAGCAGCCAAGGTACTTTGGAGACCCTTAATTCACCCCTCCACTTT.

V is TRBV4-1 and J is TRBJ2-7; a possible D gene is TRBD2 (5 bases). The CDR3 sequence is 16 residues long. Trimming pared 1 base from V and 6 bases from J, leaving 19 bases between. Germline V lookup: CDR1 MGHRA, CDR2 YSYEKL. CDR3 residues: CASSQAPQAAEGEQYF. The CDR3 bases are TGCGCCAGCAGCCAAGCCCCCCAGGCGGCCGAGGGCGAGCAGTACTTC.

The rearrangement links TRBV6-5 to TRBJ2-7; TRBD1 matches at 11 bases. This CDR3 is built from 13 residues. V dropped 7 bases and J dropped 9; count of bases not matched to a gene: 8. Germline CDR1 and CDR2: MNHEY and SVGAGI. The DNA for the CDR3 is TGTGCCAGCATGGGGACAGGGGGAACTGCGCAGTACTTC. Protein sequence: CASMGTGGTAQYF.

The chain carries TRBV2 and TRBJ1-1; tentative D call: TRBD1 (5 bases). With 1 base removed from V and 6 bases from J, the gap between germline ends came to 9 bases. Germline CDR1 SNHLY, CDR2 FYNNEI. The CDR3 is 13 residues long. CDR3 protein: CASSEGGPAEAFF. The CDR3 nucleotides read TGTGCCAGCAGTGAAGGGGGCCCGGCTGAAGCTTTCTTT.

The chain carries TRBV11-2 and TRBJ1-6, with D hard to call. CDR1 is SGHAT, CDR2 FQNNGV, per germline. Trimming removed 1 base from V and 7 bases from J, with 8 bases in between. The CDR3 is 14 residues long. The CDR3 sequence: CASSLGGFNSPLHF. CDR3 coding DNA: TGTGCCAGCAGCTTAGGAGGGTTCAATTCACCCCTCCACTTT.

J is TRBJ1-6 and V is TRBV27; no reliable D call. CDR1 and CDR2 from the germline V gene are MNHEY and SMNVEV (reference sequence). The CDR3 has 18 residues. V lost 0 bases and J lost 4, with 16 bases in between. In DNA form, the CDR3 reads TGTGCCAGCAGTTTATCCACCTATTACGAGGCTTATAATTCACCCCTCCACTTT. Its protein product is CASSLSTYYEAYNSPLHF.

The J gene is TRBJ1-1, the V gene TRBV2; 7 nucleotides align to TRBD1. CDR1 and CDR2 (germline): SNHLY, FYNNEI. V lost 8 bases, J lost 5 bases, and 29 bases stayed unmatched. This CDR3 comprises 20 residues. CDR3 coding DNA: TGTGCCAGCTCAAGACCCGGGACAGCGTGGAATCAGGGGGTGGTGACTGAAGCTTTCTTT. It yields the protein CASSRPGTAWNQGVVTEAFF.

The chain has TRBV7-9 and TRBJ1-4, with D hard to call. This CDR3 region has 13 residues. Germline V CDR1 and CDR2: SEHNR, FQNEAQ (reference sequence). V lost 3 bases and J 6 bases, leaving 8 bases between the germline ends. CDR3 DNA: TGTGCCAGCAGCTTTTTTGCGGATGAAAAACTGTTTTTT. It specifies CASSFFADEKLFF.

This clone was observed once. V is TRBV9 and J is TRBJ1-2; TRBD1 aligns across 10 bases. The junction had 15 bases not matched to a gene; V was cut back by 5 bases and J by 5 bases. This CDR3 has 17 amino acids. CDR1 and CDR2 from the germline V gene are SGDLS and YYNGEE. CDR3 DNA: TGTGCCAGCAGAGGTTTGGGGAGCGGGGACAGGGGTTATGGCTACACCTTC. Protein sequence: CASRGLGSGDRGYGYTF.

The V call is TRBV7-9, the J call TRBJ2-3; tentative D call: TRBD2 (5 bases). Trimming took 7 bases from V and 4 from J, leaving 15 bases between them. Germline values: CDR1 SEHNR, CDR2 FQNEAQ (reference sequence). CDR3 length: 14 residues. The CDR3 loop is CASTKRGIADTQYF. The CDR3 region has the DNA TGTGCCAGCACGAAACGGGGTATCGCAGATACGCAGTATTTT. The full variable domain, in which reference TRBV7-9 and TRBJ2-3 provide the parts outside the CDR3, is DTGVSQNPRHKITKRGQNVTFRCDPISEHNRLYWYRQTLGQGPEFLTYFQNEAQLEKSRLLSDRFSAERPKGSFSTLEIQRTEQGDSAMYLCASTKRGIADTQYFGPGTRLTVL.

The rearrangement links TRBV6-5 to TRBJ2-7; 8 nucleotides agree with TRBD1. The CDR3 has 14 residues. V dropped 0 bases and J dropped 6; count of bases not matched to a gene: 4. Germline assignment: CDR1 MNHEY and CDR2 SVGAGI. Written as DNA, the CDR3 is TGTGCCAGCAGTTACTCCACGCAGGGGGCCGAGCAGTACTTC. Translating it yields CASSYSTQGAEQYF.

For this clone: The same CDR3 also results from other DNA sequences found in this sample. The chain links TRBV11-2 to TRBJ1-6; 7 positions agree with TRBD1. The CDR3 has 17 residues. Germline CDR1 and CDR2: SGHAT and FQNNGV. Unmatched junction bases numbered 8, after V lost 6 bases and J lost 0 bases. The CDR3 sequence: CASSKGQLSSYNSPLHF. Written as DNA, the CDR3 is TGTGCCAGCAGTAAGGGACAGTTGAGCTCCTATAATTCACCCCTCCACTTT.

This chain joins TRBV12-5 and TRBJ1-1; D unresolved. Trimming left V 3 bases short and J 3 bases short, with 8 bases between. CDR1 and CDR2 from the germline V gene are LGHNT and FRNRAP. The CDR3 extends over 13 amino acids. The CDR3 DNA reads as TGTGCTAGTGGTTTAACCGGGTACACTGAAGCTTTCTTT. It codes for CASGLTGYTEAFF. The full variable domain, in which reference TRBV12-5 and TRBJ1-1 provide the parts outside the CDR3, is DARVTQTPRHKVTEMGQEVTMRCQPILGHNTVFWYRQTMMQGLELLAYFRNRAPLDDSGMPKDRFSAEMPDATLATLKIQPSEPRDSAVYFCASGLTGYTEAFFGQGTRLTVV.

The chain links TRBV5-1 to TRBJ1-6; D is possibly TRBD1 (6 bases). V lost 0 bases to trimming and J lost 6 bases, with 7 bases between them. This CDR3 is 14 amino acids long. Germline assignment: CDR1 SGHRS and CDR2 YFSETQ. CDR3 nucleotides: TGCGCCAGCAGCTTGGGAGGGGGTAATTCACCCCTCCACTTT. Amino acid sequence: CASSLGGGNSPLHF. Together with reference TRBV5-1 and TRBJ1-6, the CDR3 gives the full variable domain: KAGVTQTPRYLIKTRGQQVTLSCSPISGHRSVSWYQQTPGQGLQFLFEYFSETQRNKGNFPGRFSGRQFSNSRSEMNVSTLELGDSALYLCASSLGGGNSPLHFGNGTRLTVT.

V usage is TRBV6-5 and J usage is TRBJ2-1, with 12 bases aligning to TRBD2. V lost 4 bases and J lost 2; bases outside the gene matches: 3. CDR3 size: 16 residues. Germline lookup yields CDR1 MNHEY and CDR2 SVGAGI. CDR3 sequence (DNA): TGTGCCAGCAGTTTCCGGACTAGCGGGGCCTACAATGAGCAGTTCTTC. Amino acids: CASSFRTSGAYNEQFF.

This chain joins TRBV19 and TRBJ2-7, with D perhaps matching TRBD2 (5 bases). CDR1 and CDR2 from the germline V gene are LNHDA and SQIVND (reference sequence). Trimming stripped 3 bases from V and 4 bases from J, with 13 bases between. CDR3 length equals 14 residues. CDR3: CASSISGNGYEQYF. CDR3 nucleotide sequence: TGTGCCAGTAGTATCAGCGGTAATGGATACGAGCAGTACTTC.

The chain uses TRBV6-5 and TRBJ1-4; the D is unclear. Deletions cut 5 bases from V and 3 bases from J, with 10 bases between. The germline CDR1 and CDR2 sequences are MNHEY and SVGAGI. This CDR3 has 14 amino acids. The CDR3 bases are TGTGCCAGCAGTCTCCTCTCGTCTAATGAAAAACTGTTTTTT. Its translation: CASSLLSSNEKLFF.

This rearrangement joins TRBV29-1 to TRBJ1-6; D is uncertain. Trimming pared 3 bases from V and 5 bases from J, leaving 23 bases between. The length of the CDR3 is 18 residues. Germline V CDR1 and CDR2: SQVTM, ANQGSEA. This CDR3 is CSVEGPLYMTENNSPLHF. CDR3 in DNA: TGCAGCGTTGAGGGCCCCCTCTATATGACGGAAAATAATTCACCCCTCCACTTT.

The rearrangement links TRBV6-5 to TRBJ1-2, with 8 positions matching TRBD1. Germline assignment: CDR1 MNHEY and CDR2 SVGAGI. V dropped 6 bases and J dropped 4; count of bases not matched to a gene: 4. The CDR3 covers 13 residues. The CDR3 here is CASRTGASYGYTF. The CDR3 nucleotides are TGTGCCAGCAGGACAGGGGCTTCCTATGGCTACACCTTC.